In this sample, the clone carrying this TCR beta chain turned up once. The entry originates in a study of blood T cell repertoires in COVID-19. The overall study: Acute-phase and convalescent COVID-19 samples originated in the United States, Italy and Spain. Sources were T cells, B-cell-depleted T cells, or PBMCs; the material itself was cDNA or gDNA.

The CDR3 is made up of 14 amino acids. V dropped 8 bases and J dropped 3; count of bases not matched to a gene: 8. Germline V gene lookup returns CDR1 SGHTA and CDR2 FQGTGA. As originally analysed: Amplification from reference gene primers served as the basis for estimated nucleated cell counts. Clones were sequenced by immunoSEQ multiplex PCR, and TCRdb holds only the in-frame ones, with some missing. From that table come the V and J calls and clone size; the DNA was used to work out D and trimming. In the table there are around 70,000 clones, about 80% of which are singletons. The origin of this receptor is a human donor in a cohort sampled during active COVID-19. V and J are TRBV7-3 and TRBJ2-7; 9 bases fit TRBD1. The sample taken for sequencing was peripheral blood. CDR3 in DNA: TGTGCCAGCTCCCGAGGGACAGGGAACTACGAGCAGTACTTC. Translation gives CASSRGTGNYEQYF.